This TCR beta chain was captured in a study of type 1 and type 2 diabetes patients. This clonotype was seen more than once but under ten times. Amplification started from genomic DNA. Multiplex PCR with 30 forward and 13 reverse primers amplified the TCR beta CDR3. TCRdb re-called the multiplex PCR reads with MiXCR, one entry per CDR3 protein. The table has 280,000 or so distinct CDR3 sequences, roughly 50% seen once. CDR1 and CDR2 (germline): MNHNY, SVGAGI (reference sequence). Trimming pared 5 bases from V and 5 bases from J, leaving 16 bases between. This CDR3 spans 14 amino acids. V gene TRBV6-6 combines with J gene TRBJ2-7; D gene uncertain. Sequencing used peripheral blood mononuclear cells (PBMCs). This sequence originates from a man aged 18 to 29 with type 2 diabetes. The CDR3 sequence is CASSTATGRHEQYF. CDR3 DNA sequence: TGTGCCAGCAGTACCGCGACGGGTCGGCACGAGCAGTACTTC.